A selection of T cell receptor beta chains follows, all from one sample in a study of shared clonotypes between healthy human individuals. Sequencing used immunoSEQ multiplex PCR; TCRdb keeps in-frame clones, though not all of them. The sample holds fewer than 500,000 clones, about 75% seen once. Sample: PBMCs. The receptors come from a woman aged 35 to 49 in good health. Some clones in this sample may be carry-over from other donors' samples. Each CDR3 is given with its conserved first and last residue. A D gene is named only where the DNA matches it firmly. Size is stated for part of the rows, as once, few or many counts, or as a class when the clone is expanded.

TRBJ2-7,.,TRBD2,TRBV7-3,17,TGTGCCAGCAGCTCGTTCTCCGGACTAGCGGGAAAGGACGAGCAGTACTTC,CASSSFSGLAGKDEQYF
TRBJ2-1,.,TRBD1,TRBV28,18,TGTGCCAGCAGTTTTTCCCCGGGACAGGGACGAGGTGGGGATGAGCAGTTCTTC,CASSFSPGQGRGGDEQFF
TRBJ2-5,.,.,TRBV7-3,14,TGTGCCAGCAGCTCGCAGGGAGGCCAAGAGACCCAGTACTTC,CASSSQGGQETQYF
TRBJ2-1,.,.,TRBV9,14,TGTGCCAGCAGGGCCGGGACAACCTACAATGAGCAGTTCTTC,CASRAGTTYNEQFF
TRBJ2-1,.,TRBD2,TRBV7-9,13,TGTGCCAGCAGTCGGTGGGAGGGCAATGAGCAGTTCTTC,CASSRWEGNEQFF
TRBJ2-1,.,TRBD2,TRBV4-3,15,TGCGCCAGCAGCCAAGATAGGACTAGCGTCCATGAGCAGTTCTTC,CASSQDRTSVHEQFF
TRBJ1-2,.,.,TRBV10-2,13,TGCGCCAGCAGACAGGGTCCGTACTATGGCTACACCTTC,CASRQGPYYGYTF
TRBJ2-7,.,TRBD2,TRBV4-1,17,TGCGCCAGCAGCCAAGTAATTAGCGGGGGGCTGTCCTACGAGCAGTACTTC,CASSQVISGGLSYEQYF
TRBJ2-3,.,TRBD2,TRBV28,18,TGTGCCAGCAGTTTATCTAGGGGGACTAGCGGGTTCACAGATACGCAGTATTTT,CASSLSRGTSGFTDTQYF
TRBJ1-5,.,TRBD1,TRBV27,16,TGTGCCAGCAGTTCCAGGGACAGTAGGGGCAATCAGCCCCAGCATTTT,CASSSRDSRGNQPQHF
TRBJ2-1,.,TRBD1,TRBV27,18,TGTGCCAGCGGACCGATACCCCTCACAGGGGCTAAGGACAATGAGCAGTTCTTC,CASGPIPLTGAKDNEQFF
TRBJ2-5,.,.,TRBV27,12,TGTGCCAGCAGACCAGGGTGGGGGACCCAGTACTTC,CASRPGWGTQYF
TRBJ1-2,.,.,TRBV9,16,TGTGCCAGCACCCCAGGGTTCCAGGCCGACTCTTATGGCTACACCTTC,CASTPGFQADSYGYTF
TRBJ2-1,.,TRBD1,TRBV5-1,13,TGCGCCAGCAGCTTACAGGGGGCCAATGAGCAGTTCTTC,CASSLQGANEQFF
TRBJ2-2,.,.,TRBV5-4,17,TGTGCCAGCAGGGCGGGACTCCTTGGGAGGAACACCGGGGAGCTGTTTTTT,CASRAGLLGRNTGELFF
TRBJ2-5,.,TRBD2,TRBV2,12,TGTGCCAGCGGACGGGAGGGAGAGACCCAGTACTTC,CASGREGETQYF
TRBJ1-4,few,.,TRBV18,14,TGTGCCAGCTCACGGGACAATGGTAATGAAAAACTGTTTTTT,CASSRDNGNEKLFF
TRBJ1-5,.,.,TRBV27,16,TGTGCCAGCAGTTTCTCCGGTGGGTCGGAGTTTCAGCCCCAGCATTTT,CASSFSGGSEFQPQHF
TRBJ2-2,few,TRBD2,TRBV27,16,TGTGCCAGCAGTTCCTACCCGGGACTAGAGCCCGGGGAGCTGTTTTTT,CASSSYPGLEPGELFF
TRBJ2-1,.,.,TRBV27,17,TGTGCCAGCAGTATGGGCGATAGGGGTCCTTCCTACAATGAGCAGTTCTTC,CASSMGDRGPSYNEQFF
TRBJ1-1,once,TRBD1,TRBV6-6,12,TGTGCCAGCAGCCAGACAGGGGCTGAAGCTTTCTTT,CASSQTGAEAFF
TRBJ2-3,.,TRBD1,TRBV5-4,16,TGTGCCAGCAGCTTATCGGACAGGGGAGGGGCAGATACGCAGTATTTT,CASSLSDRGGADTQYF
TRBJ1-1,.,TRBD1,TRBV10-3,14,TGTGCCATCAGTACGGGACAGGGGAGGCCTGAAGCTTTCTTT,CAISTGQGRPEAFF
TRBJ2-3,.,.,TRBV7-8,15,TGTGCCAGCACTCCCGGACGGACTAGCACAGATACGCAGTATTTT,CASTPGRTSTDTQYF
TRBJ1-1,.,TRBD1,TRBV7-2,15,TGTGCCAGCAGCTCTCCGGGACAGGGGGCTACTGAAGCTTTCTTT,CASSSPGQGATEAFF
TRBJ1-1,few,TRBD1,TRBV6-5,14,TGTGCCAGCACTTCGACAGGGATGAACACTGAAGCTTTCTTT,CASTSTGMNTEAFF
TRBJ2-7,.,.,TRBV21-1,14,TGTGCCAGCAGCCCCCGACTAGCGGGTGGTGAGCAGTACTTC,CASSPRLAGGEQYF
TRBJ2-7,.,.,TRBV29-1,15,TGCAGCGTTGAAGGGTCCGACGCGGGCCGTTACGAGCAGTACTTC,CSVEGSDAGRYEQYF
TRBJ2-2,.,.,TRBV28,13,TGTGCCAGCACCCTAGGGGTACCCGGGGAGCTGTTTTTT,CASTLGVPGELFF
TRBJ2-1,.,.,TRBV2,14,TGTGCCAGCATCGACTCAGGGATATACAATGAGCAGTTCTTC,CASIDSGIYNEQFF
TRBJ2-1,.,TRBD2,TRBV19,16,TGTGCCAGTACCGTAGTTGGGGGAGGGCCGAGAAATGAGCAGTTCTTC,CASTVVGGGPRNEQFF
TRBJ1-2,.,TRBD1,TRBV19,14,TGTGCCAGTAGAGAATCGGACAGGGTCTATGGCTACACCTTC,CASRESDRVYGYTF
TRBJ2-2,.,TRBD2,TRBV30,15,TGTGCCTGGAAGGGGACTAGCAGCCACACCGGGGAGCTGTTTTTT,CAWKGTSSHTGELFF
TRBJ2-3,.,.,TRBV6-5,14,TGTGCCAGCAGTCTGAGCGACAGCACAGATACGCAGTATTTT,CASSLSDSTDTQYF
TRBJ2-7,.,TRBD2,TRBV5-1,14,TGCGCCAGCAGGCCTCTAGCGGGAGGCTACGAGCAGTACTTC,CASRPLAGGYEQYF
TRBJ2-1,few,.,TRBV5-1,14,TGCGCCAGCAGCTCGCCGGGGTCCTACAATGAGCAGTTCTTC,CASSSPGSYNEQFF
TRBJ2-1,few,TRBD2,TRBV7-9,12,TGTGCCAGCAGCTTAAGTGGGAGGGCCATGGTCTTC,CASSLSGRAMVF
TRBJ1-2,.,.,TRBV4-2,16,TGTGCCAGCAGCCTAATTAGCCAGGTAGTGATCTATGGCTACACCTTC,CASSLISQVVIYGYTF
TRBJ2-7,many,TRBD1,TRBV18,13,TGTGCCAGCTCACGGGACAGGGAAAGCGAGCAGTACTTC,CASSRDRESEQYF
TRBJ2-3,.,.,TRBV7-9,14,TGTGCCAGCACCCTCTCTAGACCCACAGATACGCAGTATTTT,CASTLSRPTDTQYF
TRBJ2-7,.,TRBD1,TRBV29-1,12,TGCAGCGTGGGGGACAGAAACTACGAGCAGTACTTC,CSVGDRNYEQYF
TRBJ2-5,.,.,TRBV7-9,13,TGTGCCAGCAGCTTTTCGACGGGAGAGACCCAGTACTTC,CASSFSTGETQYF
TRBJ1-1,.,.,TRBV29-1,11,TGCAGCGTTGGTGAAACCATTGAAGCTTTCTTT,CSVGETIEAFF